This is a list of T cell receptor beta chains from one sample in a study of blood T cells in healthy people across ages. TCRdb reprocessed the 5' RACE reads with MiXCR, giving one entry per CDR3 protein. The repertoire has about a million distinct CDR3 sequences, under 40% of them found once; the top ten carry about 12%. Sequencing input: blood. All receptors come from a man younger than 35 in good health. Both conserved end residues are part of each CDR3. Fields, in order: J gene, clone size, V gene, D gene, CDR3 protein, CDR3 DNA. The D gene is left open where the match is weak. For some rows the clone size is stated as once, few or many, or as a class when expanded; others skip it.

J: TRBJ2-5
size: NA
V: TRBV12-3/TRBV12-4
D: TRBD2
CDR3: CASSPIAGGFNEQYF
DNA: TGTGCCAGCAGTCCGATAGCGGGGGGATTCAATGAGCAGTACTTC

J: TRBJ1-2
size: NA
V: TRBV4-1
D: TRBD1
CDR3: CASSPSRDRDYGYTF
DNA: TGCGCCAGCAGCCCAAGCCGGGACAGGGATTATGGCTACACCTTC

J: TRBJ1-4
size: few
V: TRBV14
D: NA
CDR3: CASSFRGANPNEKLFF
DNA: TGTGCCAGCAGCTTCAGGGGCGCTAACCCTAATGAAAAACTGTTTTTT

J: TRBJ2-7
size: NA
V: TRBV9
D: TRBD1
CDR3: CASSVGGTDYEQYF
DNA: TGTGCCAGCAGCGTAGGAGGGACAGACTACGAGCAGTACTTC

J: TRBJ2-7
size: NA
V: TRBV27
D: NA
CDR3: CASSPAGKAFHEQYF
DNA: TGTGCCAGCAGTCCAGCAGGGAAAGCCTTCCACGAGCAGTACTTC

J: TRBJ1-5
size: NA
V: TRBV28
D: TRBD1
CDR3: CATTKDRGNQPQHF
DNA: TGTGCCACTACTAAGGACAGGGGAAATCAGCCCCAGCATTTT

J: TRBJ1-1
size: NA
V: TRBV5-1
D: NA
CDR3: CASSSPYEVNTEAFF
DNA: TGCGCCAGCAGCTCCCCGTACGAAGTGAACACTGAAGCTTTCTTT

J: TRBJ2-1
size: NA
V: TRBV2
D: TRBD1
CDR3: CASSERYGTGYYNEQFF
DNA: TGTGCCAGCAGTGAACGATACGGGACAGGGTATTACAATGAGCAGTTCTTC

J: TRBJ2-3
size: few
V: TRBV4-3
D: NA
CDR3: CASSQDLSDGDRPDTQYF
DNA: TGCGCCAGCAGCCAAGATTTGTCGGACGGAGACCGTCCTGATACGCAGTATTTT

J: TRBJ1-1
size: few
V: TRBV29-1
D: NA
CDR3: CSVVGNTEAFF
DNA: TGCAGTGTGGTGGGGAACACTGAAGCTTTCTTT

J: TRBJ2-1
size: NA
V: TRBV20-1
D: NA
CDR3: CSARGLIQTSEQFF
DNA: TGCAGTGCTAGAGGCCTCATCCAAACATCTGAGCAGTTCTTC

J: TRBJ2-1
size: many
V: TRBV7-9
D: NA
CDR3: CASALGLRHNEQFF
DNA: TGTGCCAGCGCTTTGGGACTCCGCCACAATGAGCAGTTCTTC

J: TRBJ2-7
size: once
V: TRBV5-1
D: TRBD1
CDR3: CASSQLQGQNEQYF
DNA: TGCGCCAGCAGCCAACTACAGGGGCAGAATGAGCAGTACTTC

J: TRBJ2-2
size: NA
V: TRBV29-1
D: NA
CDR3: CSVELGGRWELFF
DNA: TGCAGCGTTGAACTGGGGGGCCGGTGGGAGCTGTTTTTT

J: TRBJ1-2
size: once
V: TRBV12-3/TRBV12-4
D: TRBD1
CDR3: CASSLAQGDPGYTF
DNA: TGTGCCAGCAGTTTAGCCCAGGGGGATCCTGGCTACACCTTC

J: TRBJ2-1
size: NA
V: TRBV7-3
D: TRBD1
CDR3: CASSPQGQARRPYNEQFF
DNA: TGTGCCAGCAGCCCCCAAGGACAGGCCAGGCGTCCTTACAATGAGCAGTTCTTC

J: TRBJ2-7
size: few
V: TRBV5-1
D: NA
CDR3: CASSTWTGVGYEQYF
DNA: TGCGCCAGCAGCACATGGACCGGGGTGGGCTACGAGCAGTACTTC

J: TRBJ1-2
size: few
V: TRBV3-1
D: NA
CDR3: CASSPTGVNNYGYTF
DNA: TGTGCCAGCAGCCCGACAGGCGTAAATAACTATGGCTACACCTTC

J: TRBJ1-2
size: few
V: TRBV7-2
D: NA
CDR3: CASSSRTYGQLGYTF
DNA: TGTGCCAGCAGCTCGAGAACCTACGGACAGCTTGGCTACACCTTC

J: TRBJ1-2
size: few
V: TRBV18
D: NA
CDR3: CASSPPGAALNYGYTF
DNA: TGTGCCAGCTCACCACCTGGGGCAGCGTTGAACTATGGCTACACCTTC

J: TRBJ2-4
size: few
V: TRBV12-3/TRBV12-4
D: NA
CDR3: CASSQAAKNIQYF
DNA: TGTGCCAGCAGCCAGGCAGCCAAAAACATTCAGTACTTC

J: TRBJ2-3
size: NA
V: TRBV20-1
D: NA
CDR3: CSAREGRGTDTQYF
DNA: TGCAGTGCTAGAGAGGGCAGGGGAACAGATACGCAGTATTTT